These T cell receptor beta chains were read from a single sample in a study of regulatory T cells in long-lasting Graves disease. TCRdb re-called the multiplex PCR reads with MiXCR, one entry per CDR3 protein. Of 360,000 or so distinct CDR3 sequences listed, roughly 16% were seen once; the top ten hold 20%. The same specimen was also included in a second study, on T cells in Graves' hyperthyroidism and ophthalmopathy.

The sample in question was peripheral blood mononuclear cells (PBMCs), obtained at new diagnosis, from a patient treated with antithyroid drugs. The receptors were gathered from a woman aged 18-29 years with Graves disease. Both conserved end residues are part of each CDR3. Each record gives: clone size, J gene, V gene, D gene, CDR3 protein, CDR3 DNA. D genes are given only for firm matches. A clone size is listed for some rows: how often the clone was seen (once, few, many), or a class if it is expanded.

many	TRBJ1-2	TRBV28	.	CAGGGFSYGYTF	TGTGCCGGAGGTGGTTTTAGCTATGGCTACACCTTC
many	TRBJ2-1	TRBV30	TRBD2	CAWSIEREGPDEQFF	TGTGCCTGGAGTATCGAGCGGGAGGGCCCTGATGAGCAGTTCTTC
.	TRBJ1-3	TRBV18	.	CASSPPRADGNTIYF	TGTGCCAGCTCACCACCCAGGGCGGATGGAAACACCATATATTTT
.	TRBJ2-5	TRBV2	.	CASSDGWDIRLRGTQYF	TGTGCCAGCAGTGACGGGTGGGACATCAGACTCCGTGGGACCCAGTACTTC
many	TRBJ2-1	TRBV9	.	CASSEGSWDEQFF	TGTGCCAGCAGCGAAGGATCGTGGGATGAGCAGTTCTTC
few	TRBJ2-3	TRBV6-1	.	CAITRGWGASTDTQYF	TGTGCCATCACCAGAGGGTGGGGGGCGAGCACAGATACGCAGTATTTT
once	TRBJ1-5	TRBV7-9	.	CASSLKGVQPQHF	TGTGCCAGCAGCCTTAAGGGGGTTCAGCCCCAGCATTTT
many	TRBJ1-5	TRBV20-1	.	CSARGGNRVNQPQHF	TGCAGTGCTAGAGGCGGGAACAGGGTGAATCAGCCCCAGCATTTT
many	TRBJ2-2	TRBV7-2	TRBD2	CASTGGYGELFF	TGTGCCAGCACCGGGGGGTACGGGGAGCTGTTTTTT
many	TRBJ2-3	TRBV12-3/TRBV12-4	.	CASSLHSGTGTDTQYF	TGTGCCAGCAGTTTACATAGCGGAACTGGCACAGATACGCAGTATTTT
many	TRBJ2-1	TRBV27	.	CASSFSGYNEQFF	TGTGCCAGCAGCTTTTCTGGCTACAATGAGCAGTTCTTC
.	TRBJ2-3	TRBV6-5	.	CASSFAGATDTQYF	TGTGCCAGCAGTTTTGCGGGGGCCACAGATACGCAGTATTTT
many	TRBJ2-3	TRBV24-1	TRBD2	CATSVASGRADTQYF	TGTGCCACCAGTGTCGCTAGCGGGAGGGCAGATACGCAGTATTTT
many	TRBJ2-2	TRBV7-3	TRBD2	CASSNGLAGELFF	TGTGCCAGCAGCAACGGACTAGCCGGGGAGCTGTTTTTT
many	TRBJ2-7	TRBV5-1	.	CASSFGQMGPGKQYF	TGCGCCAGCAGCTTCGGGCAAATGGGCCCCGGAAAGCAGTACTTC
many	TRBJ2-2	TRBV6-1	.	CASSPNRARNTGELFF	TGTGCCAGCAGCCCAAACAGGGCGCGAAACACCGGGGAGCTGTTTTTT
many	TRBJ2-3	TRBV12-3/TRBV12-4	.	CASSSDHSSLDTQYF	TGTGCCAGCAGCTCCGACCACAGTTCTCTGGATACGCAGTATTTT
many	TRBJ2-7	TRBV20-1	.	CSARDQTYEQYF	TGCAGTGCTAGAGATCAAACCTACGAGCAGTACTTC
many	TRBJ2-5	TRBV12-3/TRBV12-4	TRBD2	CASSSRLAGGVVGQETQYF	TGTGCCAGCAGTTCGCGACTAGCGGGGGGAGTTGTGGGACAAGAGACCCAGTACTTC
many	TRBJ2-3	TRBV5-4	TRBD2	CASRSGLAGMRTDTQYF	TGTGCCAGCAGATCGGGACTAGCGGGAATGAGGACAGATACGCAGTATTTT
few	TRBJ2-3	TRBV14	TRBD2	CASSQQRGVTDTQYF	TGTGCCAGCAGCCAACAGCGGGGGGTCACAGATACGCAGTATTTT
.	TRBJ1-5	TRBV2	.	CASSGQTLSNQPQHF	TGTGCCAGCAGTGGTCAGACGCTTAGCAATCAGCCCCAGCATTTT
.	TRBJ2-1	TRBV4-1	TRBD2	CASSQETSLRIF	TGCGCCAGCAGCCAAGAGACTAGCCTTAGGATCTTC
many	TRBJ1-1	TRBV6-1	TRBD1	CASSGSTGRNTEAFF	TGTGCCAGCAGCGGATCGACAGGGAGGAACACTGAAGCTTTCTTT
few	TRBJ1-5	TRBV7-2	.	CASSPKKAAGHGSNQPQHF	TGTGCCAGCAGCCCCAAGAAGGCAGCGGGTCACGGCAGCAATCAGCCCCAGCATTTT
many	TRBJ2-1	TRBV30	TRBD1	CAWRVTTGAWSSAYNEQFF	TGTGCCTGGAGGGTTACGACAGGGGCTTGGTCTAGCGCGTACAATGAGCAGTTCTTC
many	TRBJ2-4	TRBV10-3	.	CAISESCLVVSRDIQYF	TGTGCCATCAGTGAGTCGTGTCTAGTCGTCTCCCGGGACATTCAGTACTTC
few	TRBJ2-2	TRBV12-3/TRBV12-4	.	CASRRPGNTGELFF	TGTGCCAGCCGACGTCCAGGGAACACCGGGGAGCTGTTTTTT
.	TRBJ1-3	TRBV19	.	CASSPGPRVAGNTIYF	TGTGCCAGTAGTCCCGGACCCCGAGTCGCTGGAAACACCATATATTTT
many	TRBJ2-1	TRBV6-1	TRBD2	CASTTLTSGTPYNEQFF	TGTGCCAGCACCACTCTCACTAGCGGGACGCCCTACAATGAGCAGTTCTTC
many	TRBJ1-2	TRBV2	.	CATRGSGNHGYTF	TGTGCCACCCGAGGGTCGGGGAATCATGGCTACACCTTC
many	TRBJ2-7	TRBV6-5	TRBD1	CASSYGTGNVEQYF	TGTGCCAGCAGTTACGGGACAGGGAATGTCGAGCAGTACTTC
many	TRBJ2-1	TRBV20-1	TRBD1	CSASGDRLYDEQFF	TGCAGTGCTAGTGGGGACAGGCTTTACGATGAGCAGTTCTTC
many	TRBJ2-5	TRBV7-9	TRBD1	CASSLDGDRPAIETQYF	TGTGCCAGCAGCTTAGATGGGGACAGACCGGCGATCGAGACCCAGTACTTC
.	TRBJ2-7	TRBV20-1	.	CSAPLVSSPYEQYF	TGCAGTGCCCCACTGGTTTCGAGCCCCTACGAGCAGTACTTC